The rows below give T cell receptor beta chains drawn from one sample of a study of shared clonotypes between healthy human individuals. Data came from immunoSEQ multiplex PCR; TCRdb stores just in-frame clones and leaves some out. Seen here are roughly 2.2 million clones, about 92% observed once, and the top ten hold 0.35% to 0.5%. Sequenced material: naive CD4+ T cells from PBMCs. Receptors originate from a man in his late teens or twenties in good health. Some clones in this sample may be carry-over from other donors' samples. Both conserved end residues are part of each CDR3. D genes are given only for firm matches. Expanded clones get a size class; other rows say once, few or many, or leave the size out.

TRBJ1-1	-	-	TRBV5-1	TGCGCCAGCAGCGAGTTACACCAGAACACTGAAGCTTTCTTT	CASSELHQNTEAFF
TRBJ2-1	-	TRBD2	TRBV28	TGTGCCAGCAGTTTTCTGGTGGGAGGGGACTACAATGAGCAGTTCTTC	CASSFLVGGDYNEQFF
TRBJ2-1	-	TRBD2	TRBV5-4	TGTGCCAGCAGCTTACCAAGCGGGAGCTCCTACAATGAGCAGTTCTTC	CASSLPSGSSYNEQFF
TRBJ1-4	-	-	TRBV18	TGTGCCAGCTCACCGGACGGGACGGTTTTGAAACTGTTTTTT	CASSPDGTVLKLFF
TRBJ1-1	-	-	TRBV18	TGTGCCAGCTCACCGATACAGGGAGGGGCTGAAGCTTTCTTT	CASSPIQGGAEAFF
TRBJ2-3	-	TRBD1	TRBV7-3	TGTGCCAGCAGCCCCAGGACAGGGAGCACAGATACGCAGTATTTT	CASSPRTGSTDTQYF
TRBJ2-3	-	-	TRBV18	TGTGCCAGCTCCGATAACCGAGATACGCAGTATTTT	CASSDNRDTQYF
TRBJ2-7	once	TRBD2	TRBV7-6	TGTGCCAGCAGCGGTCGGGCTAGCGGCTCCTACGAGCAGTACTTC	CASSGRASGSYEQYF
TRBJ1-3	-	TRBD1	TRBV28	TGTGCCAGCGGACGGGCAGGGGGGAACTCTGGAAACACCATATATTTT	CASGRAGGNSGNTIYF
TRBJ1-3	few	-	TRBV5-5	TGTGCCAGCAGCTTGGGGGTCAACTCTGGAAACACCATATATTTT	CASSLGVNSGNTIYF